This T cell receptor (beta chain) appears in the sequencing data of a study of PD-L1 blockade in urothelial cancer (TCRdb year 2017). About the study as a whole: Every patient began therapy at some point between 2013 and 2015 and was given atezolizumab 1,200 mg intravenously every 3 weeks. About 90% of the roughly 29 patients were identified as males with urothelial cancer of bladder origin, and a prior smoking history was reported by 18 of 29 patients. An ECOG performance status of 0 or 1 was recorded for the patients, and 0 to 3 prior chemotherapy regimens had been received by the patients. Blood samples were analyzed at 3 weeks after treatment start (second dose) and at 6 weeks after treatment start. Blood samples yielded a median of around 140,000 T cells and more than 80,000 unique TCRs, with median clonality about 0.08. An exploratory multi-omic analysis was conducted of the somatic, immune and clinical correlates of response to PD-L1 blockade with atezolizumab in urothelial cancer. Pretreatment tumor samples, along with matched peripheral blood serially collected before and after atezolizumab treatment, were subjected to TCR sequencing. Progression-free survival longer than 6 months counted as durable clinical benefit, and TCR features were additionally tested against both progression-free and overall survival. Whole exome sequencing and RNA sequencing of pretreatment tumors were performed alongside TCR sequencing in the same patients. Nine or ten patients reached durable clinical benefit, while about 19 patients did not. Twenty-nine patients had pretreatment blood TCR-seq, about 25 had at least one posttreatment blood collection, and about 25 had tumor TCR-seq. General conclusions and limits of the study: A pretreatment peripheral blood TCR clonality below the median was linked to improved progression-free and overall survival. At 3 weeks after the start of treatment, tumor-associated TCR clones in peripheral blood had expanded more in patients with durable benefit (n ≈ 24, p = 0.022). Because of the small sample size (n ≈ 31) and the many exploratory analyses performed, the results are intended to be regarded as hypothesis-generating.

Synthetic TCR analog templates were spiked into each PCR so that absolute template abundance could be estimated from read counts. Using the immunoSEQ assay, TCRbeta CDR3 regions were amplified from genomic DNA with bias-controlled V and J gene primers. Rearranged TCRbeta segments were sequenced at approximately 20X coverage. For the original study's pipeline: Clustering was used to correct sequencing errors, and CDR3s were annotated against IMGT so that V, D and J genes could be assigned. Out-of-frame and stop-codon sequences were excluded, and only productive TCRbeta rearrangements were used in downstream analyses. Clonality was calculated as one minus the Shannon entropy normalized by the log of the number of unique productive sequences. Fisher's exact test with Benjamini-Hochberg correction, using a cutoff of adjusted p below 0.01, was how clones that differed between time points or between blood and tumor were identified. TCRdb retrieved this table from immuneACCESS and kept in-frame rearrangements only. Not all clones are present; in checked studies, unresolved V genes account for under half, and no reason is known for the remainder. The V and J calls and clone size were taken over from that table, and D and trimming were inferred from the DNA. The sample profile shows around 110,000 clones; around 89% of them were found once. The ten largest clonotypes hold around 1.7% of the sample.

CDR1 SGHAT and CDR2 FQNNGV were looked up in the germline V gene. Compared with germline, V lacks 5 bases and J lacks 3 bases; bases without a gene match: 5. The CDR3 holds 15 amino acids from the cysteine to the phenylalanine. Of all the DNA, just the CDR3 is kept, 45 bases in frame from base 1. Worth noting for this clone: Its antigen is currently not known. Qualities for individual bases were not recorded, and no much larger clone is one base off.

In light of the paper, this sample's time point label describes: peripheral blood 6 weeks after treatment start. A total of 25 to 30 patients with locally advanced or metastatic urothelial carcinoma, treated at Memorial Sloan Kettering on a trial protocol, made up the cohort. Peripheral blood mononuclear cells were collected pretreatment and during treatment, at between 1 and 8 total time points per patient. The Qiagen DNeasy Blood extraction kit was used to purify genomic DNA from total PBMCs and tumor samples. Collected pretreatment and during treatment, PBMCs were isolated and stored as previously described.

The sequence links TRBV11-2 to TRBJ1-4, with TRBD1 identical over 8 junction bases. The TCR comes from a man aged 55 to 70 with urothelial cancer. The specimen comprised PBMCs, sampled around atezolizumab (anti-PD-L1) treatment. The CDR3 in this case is CASSAGQVPNEKLFF. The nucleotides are TGTGCCAGCAGCGCGGGACAGGTTCCTAATGAAAAACTGTTTTTT. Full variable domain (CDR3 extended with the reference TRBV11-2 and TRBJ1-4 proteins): EAGVAQSPRYKIIEKRQSVAFWCNPISGHATLYWYQQILGQGPKLLIQFQNNGVVDDSQLPKDRFSAERLKGVDSTLKIQPAKLEDSAVYLCASSAGQVPNEKLFFGSGTQLSVL.